This T cell receptor beta chain was sequenced during a study of blood T cell repertoires in COVID-19. This clone was counted a single time. J was trimmed by 7 bases and V by 2 bases; bases with no gene match: 4. Germline-derived CDR1 and CDR2 are MNHNS and SASEGT. The CDR3 sequence is 14 residues long. The protocol was immunoSEQ multiplex PCR, while the TCRdb copy is restricted to in-frame clones and leaves out a portion. The repertoire holds over 120,000 clones, with approximately 89% as singletons. The chain employs TRBV6-1 and TRBJ2-2, with 7 positions matching TRBD1. The specimen sequenced was peripheral blood. This sequence was found in a human donor in a cohort sampled during active COVID-19. The CDR3 here is CASSERTGGGELFF. CDR3 DNA sequence: TGTGCCAGCAGTGAACGGACAGGCGGCGGGGAGCTGTTTTTT.